The clone carrying this T cell receptor (beta chain) was counted a few times. This entry is derived from a study of response to subunit inactivated influenza vaccine. J gave up 5 bases and V 0 bases, and 5 bases lay outside the gene matches. This CDR3 is built from 16 residues. Germline CDR1 reads SEHNR; CDR2 reads FQNEAQ (reference sequence). Each CDR3 protein is one row after TCRdb ran MiXCR on the RT-PCR reads. The sample contains about 650,000 distinct CDR3 sequences, around 13% of which appear only once. Specimen: PBMCs from blood, collected 14 to 15 days before vaccination. The source of this sequence is a man aged 50-59 years who received an inactivated influenza vaccine. The chain employs TRBV7-9 and TRBJ1-4; the match to TRBD1 covers 8 bases. The CDR3 is CASSLAGDRKNEKLFF. The CDR3 DNA follows: TGTGCCAGCAGCTTAGCGGGGGACAGGAAAAATGAAAAACTGTTTTTT.